Sequencing of this T cell receptor beta chain was carried out in a study of brain metastases from non-small cell lung cancer. Using immunoSEQ multiplex PCR, the repertoire was profiled, and TCRdb retains in-frame clones only, with some absent. Among about 2,500 clones listed, 75% to 85% were seen once. Worth noting for this clone: Relative to the germline gene, one junction end is altered; a read error may explain this. This sample includes further DNA sequences coding for the same CDR3.

Input material: tumor-adjacent normal tissue. The receptor comes from a donor at least 40 years old with non-small cell lung cancer.

CDR3 nucleotides: TGTGCCAGCAGACCCGGGACAGGGTTGGTCACTTTC. It codes for CASRPGTGLVTF. This chain connects TRBV12-3 or TRBV12-4 to TRBJ1-2; 9 positions agree with TRBD1. The CDR3 length is 12 residues.